This T cell receptor beta chain was identified in a study of B cell selection in AIRE deficiency. Overall study results and limits: With only TCRbeta sequenced, around 40% of shared healthy Treg sequences overlapped Tconv.

The CDR3 has 15 amino acids. Trimming stripped 1 base from V and 6 bases from J, with 12 bases between. Germline lookup yields CDR1 MNHEY and CDR2 SMNVEV (reference sequence). In the case of this clone: Its specificity is not known.

Authors' processing steps: Conventional T cell pools: 95,000 to 120,000 distinct patient, some 150,000 donor TCRbeta sequences. Profiled with immunoSEQ multiplex PCR; TCRdb holds only in-frame clones, not every one. Clone size and the V and J calls come from that table; the DNA yielded D and trimming. The table lists tens of thousands of clones, about 97% of them singletons, with around 0.17% in the top ten. Sorting defined conventional CD4 T cells as CD4+CD127+. This chain links TRBV27 with TRBJ2-2; no definite D call. Input material: conventional CD4+ T cells sorted from PBMCs. This TCR derives from a human donor with AIRE deficiency. CDR3 DNA: TGTGCCAGCAGTTTATACAGTCCCAACGCCGGGGAGCTGTTTTTT. Translation: CASSLYSPNAGELFF.